These 23 T cell receptor beta chains came from one sample sequenced in a study of control samples from healthy donors and cancer patients. Clones were read by immunoSEQ multiplex PCR, and TCRdb kept only the in-frame ones, dropping some. There are about 150,000 clones in the sample; 85% to 95% occur only once, and about 5.6% lies in the top ten. Sequencing was carried out using blood. All receptors derive from a man aged 35 to 55 in good health.

The chain joins TRBV2 to TRBJ2-3; TRBD1 matches at 8 bases. Germline V gene lookup returns CDR1 SNHLY and CDR2 FYNNEI. This CDR3 has 15 residues. J lost 4 bases, V lost 7 bases, and 10 bases had no gene match. The CDR3 spells CASKRQGARADTQYF. The CDR3 DNA sequence: TGTGCCAGCAAAAGGCAGGGGGCGAGGGCAGATACGCAGTATTTT.

The rearrangement links TRBV30 to TRBJ2-2; 9 nucleotides line up with TRBD2. Germline CDR1 reads GTSNPN; CDR2 reads SVGIG (reference sequence). This CDR3 has 15 amino acids. Germline trimming cut 2 bases from V and 5 bases from J; bases unmatched to any gene: 6. CDR3 sequence (DNA): TGTGCCTGGAGTCTGACTAGCGGTGGGACCGGGGAGCTGTTTTTT. This sequence encodes CAWSLTSGGTGELFF.

The chain carries TRBV6-6 and TRBJ1-2, with 7 bases matching TRBD1. CDR1 is MNHNY and CDR2 is SVGAGI in the germline V gene (reference sequence). The CDR3 totals 15 residues. J was trimmed by 3 bases and V by 4 bases; bases with no gene match: 8. The CDR3 DNA reads TGTGCCAGCAGTTTTCTGGGCAGGGGGGACTATGGCTACACCTTC. It is translated as CASSFLGRGDYGYTF.

The rearrangement uses TRBV12-5 and TRBJ1-4; tentatively, D is TRBD1 (6 bases). This CDR3 region has 16 residues. Trimming took 7 bases from V and 8 from J, leaving 23 bases between them. Germline V gene data show CDR1 as LGHNT and CDR2 as FRNRAP. The DNA of the CDR3 is TGTGCTAGTGAGGCTGCGAAGGGGGGCTTTCGGGAAAAACTGTTTTTT. Protein product: CASEAAKGGFREKLFF.

This chain uses TRBV27 with TRBJ1-1; D is uncertain. Germline values: CDR1 MNHEY, CDR2 SMNVEV (reference sequence). Trimming removed 0 bases from V and 1 base from J, with 6 bases in between. The CDR3 is 14 amino acids. The CDR3 spells CASSLSGRNTEAFF. CDR3 coding DNA: TGTGCCAGCAGTTTATCCGGCAGGAACACTGAAGCTTTCTTT.

The V and J genes are TRBV11-2 and TRBJ2-5; possible D gene TRBD1, 7 bases. From germline, CDR1 is SGHAT and CDR2 FQNNGV. Trimming cost V 1 base and J 3 bases, with 15 bases left between them. The CDR3 runs 16 residues. CDR3 sequence: CASSLVRAGGKETQYF. DNA for the CDR3: TGTGCCAGCAGCTTAGTAAGAGCAGGGGGGAAAGAGACCCAGTACTTC. The full variable domain, completed using reference TRBV11-2 and TRBJ2-5, is EAGVAQSPRYKIIEKRQSVAFWCNPISGHATLYWYQQILGQGPKLLIQFQNNGVVDDSQLPKDRFSAERLKGVDSTLKIQPAKLEDSAVYLCASSLVRAGGKETQYFGPGTRLLVL.

CDR3 sequence (DNA): TGTGCCAGCAGCGTCGGGGTCACAGATACGCAGTATTTT. It codes for CASSVGVTDTQYF. The rearrangement joins TRBV7-2 to TRBJ2-3; D perhaps matches TRBD2 (5 bases). V was trimmed by 5 bases and J by 2 bases, leaving 8 bases between them. This CDR3 region has 13 residues. Germline V gene lookup returns CDR1 SGHTA and CDR2 FQGNSA.

The V call is TRBV7-3, the J call TRBJ2-7; D is perhaps TRBD1 (5 bases). Trimming took off 2 bases at V and 6 bases at J, with 11 bases between the two ends. CDR1 SGHTA and CDR2 FQGTGA come from the germline V gene. The CDR3 is 13 residues long. CDR3 region: CASSLAGWGEQYF. The CDR3 DNA follows: TGTGCCAGCAGCTTAGCAGGGTGGGGCGAGCAGTACTTC.

The V call is TRBV3-1 (or the pseudogene TRBV3-2), the J call TRBJ2-3; either TRBD1 or TRBD2 may fit D (5 bases each). From germline, CDR1 is LGHDT and CDR2 YNNKEL (reference sequence). V lost 3 bases and J lost 3, with 10 bases in between. This CDR3 has 14 residues. In DNA, the CDR3 is TGTGCCAGCAGCCATAAGGGACCAACAGATACGCAGTATTTT. Amino acids: CASSHKGPTDTQYF.

Only one count was recorded for this clone. The rearrangement links TRBV12-3 or TRBV12-4 to TRBJ2-7; D is undetermined. V was shortened by 5 bases and J by 4 bases, with 12 bases between the two germline ends. CDR3 size: 13 residues. The CDR3 sequence is CASSRSGKYEQYF. The CDR3 DNA is TGTGCCAGCAGTAGGAGTGGGAAATACGAGCAGTACTTC.

The V and J genes are TRBV7-9 and TRBJ1-3, with unresolved D. The CDR3 has 14 amino acids. Between the trimmed V and J ends, which lost 5 bases and 1 base, there was a span of 9 bases. Germline CDR1 reads SEHNR; CDR2 reads FQNEAQ (reference sequence). CDR3 bases: TGTGCCAGCAGCCGGATAGGGTCTGGAAACACCATATATTTT. Its translation is CASSRIGSGNTIYF.

The chain carries TRBV24-1 and TRBJ2-7; no clear D gene. Germline V gene lookup returns CDR1 KGHDR and CDR2 SFDVKD. The CDR3 is 12 residues long. Trimming removed 9 bases from V and 4 bases from J, with 12 bases in between. CDR3 region: CATSKKGYEQYF. The CDR3 DNA follows: TGTGCCACCTCTAAGAAGGGTTACGAGCAGTACTTC.

The CDR3, as DNA: TGTGCCAGCAGCCCCCTCGATGACAGGGGGCACGAGCAGTACTTC. It is translated as CASSPLDDRGHEQYF. The gene calls are TRBV28 and TRBJ2-7; 10 nucleotides agree with TRBD1. Germline loops: CDR1 MDHEN, CDR2 SYDVKM. Unmatched junction bases numbered 10, after V lost 6 bases and J lost 5 bases. The CDR3 totals 15 residues.

The chain is built from TRBV3-1 (or the pseudogene TRBV3-2) and TRBJ1-4; the D is unclear. Germline V gene sequence: CDR1 LGHDT, CDR2 YNNKEL (reference sequence). This CDR3 spans 14 amino acids. Trimming left V 2 bases short and J 5 bases short, with 9 bases between. The CDR3 DNA follows: TGTGCCAGCAGCCAACGAGGCGTCAATGAAAAACTGTTTTTT. This codes for CASSQRGVNEKLFF.

The chain couples TRBV7-9 to TRBJ1-3; TRBD1 agrees at 9 bases. Per germline, CDR1 SEHNR and CDR2 FQNEAQ (reference sequence). The junction had 8 bases not matched to a gene; V was cut back by 3 bases and J by 2 bases. This CDR3 comprises 17 residues. CDR3 amino acids: CASSLGSRQGAGNTIYF. The CDR3 DNA reads as TGTGCCAGCAGCTTGGGTTCGCGACAGGGGGCTGGAAACACCATATATTTT.

This clone has only one observation. The chain couples TRBV19 to TRBJ2-1; a weak D match, TRBD2 (5 bases). Germline CDR1 and CDR2: LNHDA and SQIVND (reference sequence). This CDR3 comprises 15 residues. Trimming shortened V by 6 bases and J by 4 bases, and 16 bases separated the two germline ends. As DNA, the CDR3 is TGTGCCAGTAGGAGGGCGGAGGTGGGGTACAATGAGCAGTTCTTC. It yields the protein CASRRAEVGYNEQFF.

This chain uses TRBV4-1 with TRBJ2-4; 8 bases map to TRBD1. This CDR3 region has 13 residues. Germline assignment: CDR1 MGHRA and CDR2 YSYEKL. V shed 1 base and J 15 bases; nucleotides not matched to a gene: 8. CDR3: CASSQGTGQRRYF. The CDR3 DNA reads as TGCGCCAGCAGCCAAGGGACAGGGCAGAGGAGGTACTTC.

This chain joins TRBV19 and TRBJ2-1; D unclear. V was pared by 2 bases and J by 5 bases, with 10 bases between. The length of the CDR3 is 14 residues. Germline values: CDR1 LNHDA, CDR2 SQIVND (reference sequence). This CDR3 reads CASSIRYLNNEQFF. The CDR3, as DNA: TGTGCCAGTAGTATAAGGTATTTAAACAATGAGCAGTTCTTC.

The chain links TRBV5-1 to TRBJ1-4, with TRBD1 as a possible D gene (6 bases). From germline, CDR1 is SGHRS and CDR2 YFSETQ. The CDR3 sequence is 15 residues long. The V end was cut by 5 bases, the J end by 7 bases, with 18 bases between. CDR3 DNA sequence: TGCGCCAGCAGTTATCGGAGGGGGAGCGGTGAAAAACTGTTTTTT. Translation gives CASSYRRGSGEKLFF.

The V and J genes are TRBV5-1 and TRBJ2-1; 9 positions agree with TRBD2. CDR1 is SGHRS and CDR2 is YFSETQ in the germline V gene. V gave up 3 bases and J gave up 6 bases; unmatched junction bases: 10. The CDR3 consists of 16 residues. Here the CDR3 reads CASSWGLAGGLNEQFF. DNA of the CDR3: TGCGCCAGCAGCTGGGGTCTGGCGGGGGGGCTCAATGAGCAGTTCTTC.

The V call is TRBV2, the J call TRBJ2-2; either TRBD1 or TRBD2 may fit D (5 bases each). The CDR3 is made up of 15 amino acids. V lost 4 bases and J 4 bases, leaving 13 bases between the germline ends. The germline V gene encodes CDR1 SNHLY and CDR2 FYNNEI. CDR3 DNA sequence: TGTGCCAGCAGTGGGGCAGGGAGAGGCACCGGGGAGCTGTTTTTT. Amino acid sequence: CASSGAGRGTGELFF.

This sequence joins TRBV4-3 and TRBJ1-4; D perhaps matches TRBD1 (5 bases). With 4 bases removed from V and 0 bases from J, the gap between germline ends came to 6 bases. Germline V gives CDR1 LGHNA, CDR2 YSLEER. The length of the CDR3 is 14 residues. CDR3 nucleotide sequence: TGCGCCAGCAGCCGGGGGGCAACTAATGAAAAACTGTTTTTT. As protein: CASSRGATNEKLFF.

This clone was seen just once. The rearrangement joins TRBV11-2 to TRBJ2-1; 8 nucleotides line up with TRBD1. CDR3 length equals 17 residues. CDR1 and CDR2 from the germline V gene are SGHAT and FQNNGV. With V trimmed by 0 bases and J by 2 bases, 6 bases remained unmatched. The CDR3 protein is CASSLEGSGGPYNEQFF. The CDR3 DNA reads TGTGCCAGCAGCTTAGAGGGTTCAGGGGGCCCCTACAATGAGCAGTTCTTC.